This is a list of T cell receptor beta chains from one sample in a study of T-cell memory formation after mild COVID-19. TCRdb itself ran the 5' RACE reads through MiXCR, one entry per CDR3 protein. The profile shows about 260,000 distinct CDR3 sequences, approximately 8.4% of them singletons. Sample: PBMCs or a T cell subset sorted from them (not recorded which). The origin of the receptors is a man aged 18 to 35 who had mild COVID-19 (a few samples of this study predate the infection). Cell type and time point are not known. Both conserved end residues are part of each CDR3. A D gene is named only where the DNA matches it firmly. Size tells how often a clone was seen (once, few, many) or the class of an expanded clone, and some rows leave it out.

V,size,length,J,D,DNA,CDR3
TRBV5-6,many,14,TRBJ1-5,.,TGTGCCAGCAGACGTCAGGGGAGAGATCAGCCCCAGCATTTT,CASRRQGRDQPQHF
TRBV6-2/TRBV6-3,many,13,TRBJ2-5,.,TGTGCCAGCAGTTACCGGAACGTCGAGACCCAGTACTTC,CASSYRNVETQYF
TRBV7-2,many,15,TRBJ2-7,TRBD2,TGTGCCAGCAGCTTAGTCGGGGGGAGCTCCTACGAGCAGTACTTC,CASSLVGGSSYEQYF
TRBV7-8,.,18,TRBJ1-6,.,TGTGCCAGCAGCTTAGTGGGGCTCTTCCGCTCCTATAATTCACCCCTCCACTTT,CASSLVGLFRSYNSPLHF
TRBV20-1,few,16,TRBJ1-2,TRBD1,TGCAGTGCTAGCGGACAGGGGGGCTTAGGGGGCTATGGCTACACCTTC,CSASGQGGLGGYGYTF
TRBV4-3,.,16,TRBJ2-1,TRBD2,TGCGCCAGCAGCCAAGATCCCAGCGGGGTCTTCAATGAGCAGTTCTTC,CASSQDPSGVFNEQFF
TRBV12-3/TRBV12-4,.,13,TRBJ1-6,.,TGTGCCAGCATCCAGCAGAGAGGTTCACCCCTCCACTTT,CASIQQRGSPLHF
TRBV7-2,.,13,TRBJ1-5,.,TGTGCCAGCAGCCCTCAATCGAATCAGCCCCAGCATTTT,CASSPQSNQPQHF
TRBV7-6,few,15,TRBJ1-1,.,TGTGCCAGCATAAAGGGGCAGGGTAGGAACACTGAAGCTTTCTTT,CASIKGQGRNTEAFF
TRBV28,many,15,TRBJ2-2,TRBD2,TGTGCCAGCAGTTTGGGACTAGCGGGCACCGGGGAGCTGTTTTTT,CASSLGLAGTGELFF
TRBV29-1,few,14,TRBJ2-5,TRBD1,TGCAGCGTTATTGCTACAGGGGGCGGGGAGACCCAGTACTTC,CSVIATGGGETQYF
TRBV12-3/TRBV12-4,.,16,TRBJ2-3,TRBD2,TGTGCCAGCAGTCTTGGGGTAGCGGGGGCACAGGGTACGCAGTATTTT,CASSLGVAGAQGTQYF
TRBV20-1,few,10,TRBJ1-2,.,TGCAGTGCCGGCGAGTACGCCTACACCTTC,CSAGEYAYTF
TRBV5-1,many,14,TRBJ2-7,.,TGCGCCAGCAGCCCCCTGAGTGGCTCCTACGAGCAGTACTTC,CASSPLSGSYEQYF
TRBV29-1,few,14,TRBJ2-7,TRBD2,TGCAGCGTTGAATCCAGCGGGGAGTCCTACGAGCAGTACTTC,CSVESSGESYEQYF
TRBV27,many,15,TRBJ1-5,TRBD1,TGTGCCAGCAGAAAGGGGGGACAGAGCAATCAGCCCCAGCATTTT,CASRKGGQSNQPQHF
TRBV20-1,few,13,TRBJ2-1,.,TGCTGTGCTTCCCGGGGAAGGGGTGATGAGCAGTTCTTC,CCASRGRGDEQFF
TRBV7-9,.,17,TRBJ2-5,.,TGTGCCAGCACCTCGAACACCGGGACACGGGCGGCAGAGACCCAGTACTTC,CASTSNTGTRAAETQYF
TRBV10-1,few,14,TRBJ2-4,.,TGCGCCAGCAGTGTAGGGGGGGACAAAAACATTCAGTACTTC,CASSVGGDKNIQYF
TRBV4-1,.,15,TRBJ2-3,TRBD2,TGCGCCAGCAGCCTTAGCGGGGGGGGATCAGATACGCAGTATTTT,CASSLSGGGSDTQYF
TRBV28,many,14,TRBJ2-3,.,TGTGCCAGCAGTATCGGGGCAACGGGGGATACGCAGTATTTT,CASSIGATGDTQYF
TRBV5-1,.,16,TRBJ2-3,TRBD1,TGCGCCAGCAGCCCAGACAGGGTCTTGTTCACAGATACGCAGTATTTT,CASSPDRVLFTDTQYF
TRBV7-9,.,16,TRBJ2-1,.,TGTGCCAGCAGCACCCCCGGGTATGGGGGGATCAGGGAGCAGTTCTTC,CASSTPGYGGIREQFF
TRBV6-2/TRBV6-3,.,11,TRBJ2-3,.,TGTGCCAGCGGCCTCCCCCGGGAGCAGTATTTT,CASGLPREQYF
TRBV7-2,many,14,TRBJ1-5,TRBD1,TGTGCCAGCAGCACCGACAGGGGTACACAGCCCCAGCATTTT,CASSTDRGTQPQHF
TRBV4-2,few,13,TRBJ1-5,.,TGTGCCAGCAGCCAAGAGGGCTCTCAGCCCCAGCATTTT,CASSQEGSQPQHF
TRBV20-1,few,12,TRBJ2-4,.,TGCAGTGCCCATGAGGGGACGAACATTCAGTACTTC,CSAHEGTNIQYF
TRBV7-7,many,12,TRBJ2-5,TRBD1,TGTGCTAGCAGCCGACAGGGGGAGACCCAGTACTTC,CASSRQGETQYF
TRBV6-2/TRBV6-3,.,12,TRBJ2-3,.,TGTGCCAGCGGATACCAGGGAGATACGCAGTATTTT,CASGYQGDTQYF
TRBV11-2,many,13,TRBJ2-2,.,TGTGCCAGCAGCTTAGGGGTAACCGGGGAGCTGTTTTTT,CASSLGVTGELFF
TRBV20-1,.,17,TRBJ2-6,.,TGCAGTGCGACCGGGACGGTCCTTAGCTCTGGGGCCAACGTCCTGACTTTC,CSATGTVLSSGANVLTF
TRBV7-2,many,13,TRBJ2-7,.,TGTGCCAGCAGTTCAATCACAGCCTACGAGCAGTACTTC,CASSSITAYEQYF
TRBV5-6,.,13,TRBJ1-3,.,TGTGCCAGCAGCATCGGACAGAAGGACACCATATATTTT,CASSIGQKDTIYF
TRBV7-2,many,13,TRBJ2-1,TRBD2,TGTGCCAGCAGATTCGGGGGGGGCAATGAGCAGTTCTTC,CASRFGGGNEQFF
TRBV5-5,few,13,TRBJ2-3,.,TGTGCCAGCAGGACCTGGGGGGCGGATACGCAGTATTTT,CASRTWGADTQYF
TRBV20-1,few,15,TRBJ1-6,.,TGCAGTGCTCGAAGGCTGGAGTCCTATAATTCACCCCTCCACTTT,CSARRLESYNSPLHF
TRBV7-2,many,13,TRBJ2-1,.,TGTGCCAGCAGCCCCCGACTGGACAATGAGCAGTTCTTC,CASSPRLDNEQFF
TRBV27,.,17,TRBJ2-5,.,TGTGCCAGCAGTTTCTTGGCGCCCGGGGTGTTAGAAGAGACCCAGTACTTC,CASSFLAPGVLEETQYF
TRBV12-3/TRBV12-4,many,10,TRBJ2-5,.,TGTGCCAGCAGCAGCTTCCCCCAGTACTTC,CASSSFPQYF